This is a list of T cell receptor beta chains from one sample in a study of blood T cell repertoires in COVID-19. The method was immunoSEQ multiplex PCR; TCRdb's version includes in-frame clones alone and lacks a portion of them. The repertoire includes about 130,000 clones, 80% to 85% of them detected once, and over 1.1% sits in the top ten. The specimen was peripheral blood. The receptors stem from a man aged 55 to 70 with acute or convalescent COVID-19. Each CDR3 is given with its conserved first and last residue. D genes are given only for firm matches. Expanded clones are given a class, and other clones once, few, many or no size at all.

clone_size d_call j_call v_call cdr3_nt cdr3_aa
. TRBD2 TRBJ2-5 TRBV6-5 TGTGCCAGCAGTCGCGGGGGGAACGGGCCCCAGTACTTC CASSRGGNGPQYF
once TRBD2 TRBJ2-2 TRBV10-2 TGCGCCAGCAGTGAAGAGCGGGGTAGAACCGGGGAGCTGTTTTTT CASSEERGRTGELFF
. . TRBJ1-1 TRBV5-5 TGTGCCAGCAGCTTGGGGACAGTAGGAGGTGAAGCTTTCTTT CASSLGTVGGEAFF
. TRBD1 TRBJ1-5 TRBV5-5 TGTGCCAGCAACTCATACTGGACAGGAGGTAGCAATCAGCCCCAGCATTTT CASNSYWTGGSNQPQHF
. TRBD2 TRBJ2-7 TRBV5-1 TGCGCCAGCAGCCAGACTAGCGGCCGTCCCTACGAGCAGTACTTC CASSQTSGRPYEQYF
. . TRBJ1-2 TRBV12-3/TRBV12-4 TGTGCCAGCAGTTCACTAAATAACTATGGCTACACCTTC CASSSLNNYGYTF
. TRBD1 TRBJ2-3 TRBV6-4 TGTGCCAGCAGTAGGACAGGGTTGTCAGATACGCAGTATTTT CASSRTGLSDTQYF
. TRBD2 TRBJ2-5 TRBV6-6 TGTGCCAGCAGTCCACCGGGACTAGCGGGGGGAGAGACCCAGTACTTC CASSPPGLAGGETQYF
. . TRBJ1-2 TRBV27 TGTGCCAGCAGTTTATCGGGACAAGTCTATGGCTACACCTTC CASSLSGQVYGYTF
. TRBD1 TRBJ1-1 TRBV30 TGTGCCTGGAGTATAAAGACAGGGTTCCTACAATTGAACACTGAAGCTTTCTTT CAWSIKTGFLQLNTEAFF
. TRBD1 TRBJ2-7 TRBV18 TGTGCCAGCTCACGGGACAGGGACTACGAGCAGTACTTC CASSRDRDYEQYF
. TRBD2 TRBJ2-5 TRBV3-1/TRBV3-2 TGTGCCAGCAGCCAAGATCGGGGGACTAGCGCAGGAGAGACCCAGTACTTC CASSQDRGTSAGETQYF
. . TRBJ2-4 TRBV6-5 TGTGCCAGCAGTTACTCTCGAGGGCTGGGAAACATTCAGTACTTC CASSYSRGLGNIQYF
. TRBD2 TRBJ2-2 TRBV19 TGTGCCAGTAGTATCCCCGGACTAGCGGGAATCACCGGGGAGCTGTTTTTT CASSIPGLAGITGELFF
. . TRBJ1-2 TRBV13 TGTGCCAGCAGCTTCCAGACAGCTAACTATGGCTACACCTTC CASSFQTANYGYTF
. . TRBJ2-3 TRBV21-1 TGTGCCAGCGGAGACATAGCGCTCCCCACAGATACGCAGTATTTT CASGDIALPTDTQYF
. . TRBJ2-7 TRBV6-5 TGTGCCAGCAGTCGGGGAGGGGGGTTCTTCGAGCAGTACTTC CASSRGGGFFEQYF
. TRBD1 TRBJ2-6 TRBV5-1 TGCGCCAGCAGCTTAGGACGGACAGGCCCAAGCTCTGGGGCCAACGTCCTGACTTTC CASSLGRTGPSSGANVLTF
. . TRBJ1-1 TRBV30 TGTGCCTGGAGACAGGGTAACACTGAAGCTTTCTTT CAWRQGNTEAFF
. TRBD1 TRBJ2-7 TRBV5-1 TGCGCCAGCAGCTTGCAACAGGGGTACGAGCAGTACTTC CASSLQQGYEQYF
. TRBD1 TRBJ2-4 TRBV11-2 TGTGCCAGCAGCTCCCGAAAGGGGGCTAACATTCAGTACTTC CASSSRKGANIQYF
. TRBD1 TRBJ1-5 TRBV27 TGTGCCAGCAGCCCGGGACAGGGTGGTCAGCCCCAGCATTTT CASSPGQGGQPQHF
. TRBD1 TRBJ2-3 TRBV5-1 TGCGCCAGCAGCTTTGGGACAGGAGCAGATACGCAGTATTTT CASSFGTGADTQYF
few . TRBJ1-2 TRBV30 TGTGCCTGGAGTGTGACGGCGGGCGGCTACACCTTC CAWSVTAGGYTF
. TRBD1 TRBJ2-4 TRBV29-1 TGCAGCGCAACTACAGGGGCTGGGGCCAAAAACATTCAGTACTTC CSATTGAGAKNIQYF
. TRBD1 TRBJ2-7 TRBV4-2 TGTGCCAGCAGCCCCCCAGGACAGGGGGCGAATGAGCAGTACTTC CASSPPGQGANEQYF
few . TRBJ1-1 TRBV10-1 TGCGCCAGCAGTGAGTCGGGAGGATCCAATGAAGCTTTCTTT CASSESGGSNEAFF
. TRBD1 TRBJ2-5 TRBV19 TGTGCCAGTAGTAACCTTTCCACAGGGGGCTGGGAGACCCAGTACTTC CASSNLSTGGWETQYF
. TRBD2 TRBJ2-7 TRBV30 TGTGCCTGGAGTGGACTAGCGGGAGCCTCGAGCTCCTACGAGCAGTACTTC CAWSGLAGASSSYEQYF
few . TRBJ1-6 TRBV18 TGTGCCAGCTCCGACAAGTCCGGCGCCTATAATTCACCCCTCCACTTT CASSDKSGAYNSPLHF
. . TRBJ2-1 TRBV11-2 TGTGCCAGCAGCTTAGGCTGGCACAATGAGCAGTTCTTC CASSLGWHNEQFF
few TRBD1 TRBJ1-1 TRBV28 TGTGCCAGCAGTCCTGGACAGGGGAAGACTGAAGCTTTCTTT CASSPGQGKTEAFF
few TRBD1 TRBJ1-1 TRBV11-2 TGTGCCAGCAGCCAGTTCCGGACAGGAGAAGCTTTCTTT CASSQFRTGEAFF
few . TRBJ2-1 TRBV11-2 TGTGCCAGCAGCTGGGACTTAAACTACAATGAGCAGTTCTTC CASSWDLNYNEQFF
. . TRBJ2-5 TRBV5-1 TGCGCCAGCAGCTTGGGCCCCATAGGGGCCCCAGAGACCCAGTACTTC CASSLGPIGAPETQYF
. . TRBJ2-1 TRBV6-2/TRBV6-3 TGTGCCAGCAGTCAGGGGTGGGAGCAGTTCTTC CASSQGWEQFF
. TRBD2 TRBJ2-7 TRBV7-2 TGTGCCAGCAGCTTAGAGACACTAGCGATCTACGAGCAGTACTTC CASSLETLAIYEQYF
. TRBD1 TRBJ2-1 TRBV7-2 TGTGCCAGCAGCTTCCGGGAAGGGGGCGAGCAGTTCTTC CASSFREGGEQFF
. TRBD1 TRBJ2-7 TRBV7-8 TGTGCCAGCAGCTGGACAGGGGGAAACTCCTACGAGCAGTACTTC CASSWTGGNSYEQYF
. TRBD2 TRBJ2-7 TRBV30 TGTGCCTGGAGTGTAGTACCGGGAGGAACGTACGAGCAGTACTTC CAWSVVPGGTYEQYF
. TRBD1 TRBJ1-2 TRBV19 TGTGCCAGTAGTCCAAGGAAGCTCGACAGGGAACACTATGGCTACACCTTC CASSPRKLDREHYGYTF
few . TRBJ1-5 TRBV19 TGTGCCAGTACCCCATCCAGGACAGACCTCTTAGTTAGCAATCAGCCCCAGCATTTT CASTPSRTDLLVSNQPQHF
. . TRBJ2-2 TRBV6-5 TGTGCCAGCCGTTTCCAAATGAACACCGGGGAGCTGTTTTTT CASRFQMNTGELFF
. . TRBJ1-2 TRBV3-1/TRBV3-2 TGTGCCAGCAGCCTTAAACCCGACCACAGGCGAGGCTACACCTTC CASSLKPDHRRGYTF
few . TRBJ1-2 TRBV5-6 TGTGCCAGCATGGAGGACGACAACTATGGCTACACCTTC CASMEDDNYGYTF
. . TRBJ2-5 TRBV18 TGTGCCAGCTCATCACAAGGAGCGGGAGAGACCCAGTACTTC CASSSQGAGETQYF
. . TRBJ2-1 TRBV12-3/TRBV12-4 TGTGCCAGCAGGCCAACGGGCTACAATGAGCAGTTCTTC CASRPTGYNEQFF
few . TRBJ2-1 TRBV30 TGTGCCTGGAGTGTTCCGACGGAGGCCTACAATGAGCAGTTCTTC CAWSVPTEAYNEQFF